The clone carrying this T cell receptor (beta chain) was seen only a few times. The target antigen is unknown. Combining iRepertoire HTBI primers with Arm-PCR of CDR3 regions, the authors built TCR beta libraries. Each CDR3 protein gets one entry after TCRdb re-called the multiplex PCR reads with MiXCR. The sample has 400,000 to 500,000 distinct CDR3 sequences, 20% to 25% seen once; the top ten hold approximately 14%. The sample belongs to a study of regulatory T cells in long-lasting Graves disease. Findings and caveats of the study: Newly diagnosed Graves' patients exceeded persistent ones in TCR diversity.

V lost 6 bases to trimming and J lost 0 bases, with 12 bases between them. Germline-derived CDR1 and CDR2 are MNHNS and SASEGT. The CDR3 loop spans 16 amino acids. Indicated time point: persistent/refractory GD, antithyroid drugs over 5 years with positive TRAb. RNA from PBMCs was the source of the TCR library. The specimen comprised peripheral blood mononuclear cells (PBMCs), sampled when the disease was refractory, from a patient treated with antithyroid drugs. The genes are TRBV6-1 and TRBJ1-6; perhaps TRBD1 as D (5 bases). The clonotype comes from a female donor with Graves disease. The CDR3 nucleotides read TGTGCCAGCAGGACGACAGCGAGCTCCTATAATTCACCCCTCCACTTT. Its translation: CASRTTASSYNSPLHF.